This T cell receptor (beta chain) was found in a study of shared clonotypes between healthy human individuals. Assay used: immunoSEQ multiplex PCR; TCRdb lists only in-frame clones, some missing. The table includes about 490,000 clones, less than 80% detected once. Germline CDR1 SGHVS, CDR2 FNYEAQ. Losses at the gene ends were 2 bases for V and 5 bases for J; bases not matched to a gene: 5. The CDR3 runs 15 residues. The source material was PBMCs. The TCR sequence derives from a woman in her forties in good health. Some clones in this sample may be carry-over from other donors' samples. The J gene is TRBJ2-2, the V gene TRBV7-6; TRBD2 aligns across 7 bases. CDR3 nucleotides: TGTGCCAGCAGCTTATTTAGGGAGGGGACCGGGGAGCTGTTTTTT. Its translation: CASSLFREGTGELFF.